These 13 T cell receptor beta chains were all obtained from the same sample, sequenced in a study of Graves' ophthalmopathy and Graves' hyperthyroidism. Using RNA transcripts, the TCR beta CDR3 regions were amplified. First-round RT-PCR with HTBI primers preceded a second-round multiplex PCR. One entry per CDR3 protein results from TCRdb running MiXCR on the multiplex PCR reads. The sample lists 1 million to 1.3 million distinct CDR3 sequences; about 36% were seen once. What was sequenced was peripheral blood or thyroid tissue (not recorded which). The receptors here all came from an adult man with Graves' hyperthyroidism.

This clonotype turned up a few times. CDR3 in DNA: TGTGCCAGCAGCTTTTTTATTCAGGGGGTCTCTGGCTACACCTTC. Protein: CASSFFIQGVSGYTF. The chain employs TRBV7-2 and TRBJ1-2; 7 bases agree with TRBD1. CDR3 size: 15 residues. Germline V CDR1 and CDR2: SGHTA, FQGNSA. Trimming cost V 3 bases and J 7 bases; bases outside gene matches: 11. Combining the CDR3 with reference TRBV7-2 and TRBJ1-2 gives the whole variable domain GAGVSQSPSNKVTEKGKDVELRCDPISGHTALYWYRQSLGQGLEFLIYFQGNSAPDKSGLPSDRFSAERTGGSVSTLTIQRTQQEDSAVYLCASSFFIQGVSGYTFGSGTRLTVV.

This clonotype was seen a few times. CDR3 amino acids: CASSPRGSTHQPQHF. The CDR3 bases are TGTGCCAGCAGCCCTCGGGGTTCTACACATCAGCCCCAGCATTTT. The rearrangement uses TRBV16 and TRBJ1-5, with no clear D. Between the trimmed V and J ends, which lost 4 bases and 5 bases, there was a span of 15 bases. Germline CDR1 reads KGHSY; CDR2 reads FQNENV. The CDR3 is 15 amino acids.

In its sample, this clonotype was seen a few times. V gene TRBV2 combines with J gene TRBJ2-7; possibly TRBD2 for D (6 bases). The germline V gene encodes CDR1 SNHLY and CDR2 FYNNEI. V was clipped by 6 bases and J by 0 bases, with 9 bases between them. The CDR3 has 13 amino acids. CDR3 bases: TGTGCCAGCAGGGAGCGGGTCTCCTACGAGCAGTACTTC. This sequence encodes CASRERVSYEQYF.

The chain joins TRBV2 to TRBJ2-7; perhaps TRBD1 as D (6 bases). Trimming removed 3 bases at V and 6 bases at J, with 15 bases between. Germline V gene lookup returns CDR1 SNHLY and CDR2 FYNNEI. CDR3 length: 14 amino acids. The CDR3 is CASSDSPQGGEQYF. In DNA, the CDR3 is TGTGCCAGCAGTGACTCCCCACAGGGCGGCGAGCAGTACTTC.

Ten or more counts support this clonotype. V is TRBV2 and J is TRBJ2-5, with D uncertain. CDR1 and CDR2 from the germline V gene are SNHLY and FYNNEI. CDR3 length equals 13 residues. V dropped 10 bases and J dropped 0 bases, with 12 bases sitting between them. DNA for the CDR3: TGTGCCATCCCAAGTGGGGACCAAGAGACCCAGTACTTC. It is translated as CAIPSGDQETQYF.

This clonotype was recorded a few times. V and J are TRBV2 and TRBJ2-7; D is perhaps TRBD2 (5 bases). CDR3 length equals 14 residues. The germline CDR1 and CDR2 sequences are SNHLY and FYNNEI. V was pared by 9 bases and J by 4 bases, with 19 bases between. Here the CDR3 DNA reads TGTGCCAGTACCCCGGGATTCCAGAGTTACGAGCAGTACTTC. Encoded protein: CASTPGFQSYEQYF.

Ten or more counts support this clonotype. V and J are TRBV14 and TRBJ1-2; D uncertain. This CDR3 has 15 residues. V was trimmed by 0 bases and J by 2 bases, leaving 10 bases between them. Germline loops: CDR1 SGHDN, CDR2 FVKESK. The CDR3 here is CASSQDPAANYGYTF. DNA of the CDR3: TGTGCCAGCAGCCAAGATCCAGCAGCGAACTATGGCTACACCTTC.

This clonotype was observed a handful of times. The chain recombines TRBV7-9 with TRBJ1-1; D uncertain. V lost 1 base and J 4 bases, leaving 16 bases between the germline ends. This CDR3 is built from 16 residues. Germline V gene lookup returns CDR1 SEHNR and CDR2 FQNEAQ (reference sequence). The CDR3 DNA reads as TGTGCCAGCAGCTTAGTCAAGTGGGGTCATGGCACTGAAGCTTTCTTT. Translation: CASSLVKWGHGTEAFF.

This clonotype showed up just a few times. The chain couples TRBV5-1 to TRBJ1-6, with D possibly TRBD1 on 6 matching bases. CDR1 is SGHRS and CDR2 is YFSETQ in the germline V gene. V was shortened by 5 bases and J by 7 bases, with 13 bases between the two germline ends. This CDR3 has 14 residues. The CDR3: CASSVGRGNSPLHF. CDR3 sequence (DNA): TGCGCCAGCAGTGTGGGCAGGGGAAATTCACCCCTCCACTTT.

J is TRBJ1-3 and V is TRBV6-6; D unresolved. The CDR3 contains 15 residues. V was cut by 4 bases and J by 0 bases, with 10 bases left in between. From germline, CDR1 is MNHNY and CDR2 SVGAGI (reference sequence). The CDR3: CASSLTQSSGNTIYF. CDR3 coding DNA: TGTGCCAGCAGTTTGACTCAATCCTCTGGAAACACCATATATTTT.

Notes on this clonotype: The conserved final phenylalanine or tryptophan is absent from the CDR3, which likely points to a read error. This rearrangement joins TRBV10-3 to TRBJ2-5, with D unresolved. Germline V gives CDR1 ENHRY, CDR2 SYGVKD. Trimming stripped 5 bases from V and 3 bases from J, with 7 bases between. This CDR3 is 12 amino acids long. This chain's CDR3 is CAISYVKETQYS. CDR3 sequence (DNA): TGTGCCATCAGTTACGTAAAAGAGACCCAGTACTCC.

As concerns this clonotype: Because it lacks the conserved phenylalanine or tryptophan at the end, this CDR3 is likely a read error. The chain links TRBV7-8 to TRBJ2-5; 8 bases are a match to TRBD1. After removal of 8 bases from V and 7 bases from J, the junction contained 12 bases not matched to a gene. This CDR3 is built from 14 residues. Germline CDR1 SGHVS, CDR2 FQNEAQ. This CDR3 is CASCSGQAFGTQYL. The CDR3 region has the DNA TGTGCCAGCTGCTCGGGACAGGCATTCGGGACCCAGTACCTC.

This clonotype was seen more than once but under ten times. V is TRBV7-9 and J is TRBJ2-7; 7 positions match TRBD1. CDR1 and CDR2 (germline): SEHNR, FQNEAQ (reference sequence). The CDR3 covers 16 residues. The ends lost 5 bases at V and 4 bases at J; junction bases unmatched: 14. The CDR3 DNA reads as TGTGCCAGCAGCGAAGTGGTCTGGGGGACAGAATACGAGCAGTACTTC. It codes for CASSEVVWGTEYEQYF.